These T cell receptor beta chains were read from a single sample in a study of T cell repertoires in cytomegalovirus infection. The antigens for these receptors are not known. MiXCR was run by TCRdb on the reads, yielding one entry per CDR3 protein. In the table there are about 900,000 distinct CDR3 sequences, 25% to 40% of which are singletons. The sequencing used cultured CD8+ T cells from PBMCs, collected from culture after CMV antigen stimulation. Receptors were obtained from a human donor in good health (CMV status not recorded). Some clones in this sample may be carry-over from other donors' samples. The CDR3 runs from the conserved cysteine through the conserved F or W. The order of the fields is V gene, J gene, CDR3 length, CDR3 protein.

>TRBV6-5|TRBJ1-5|15
CASSYSAAGHQPQHF
>TRBV6-1|TRBJ1-1|14
CASSWRSSTTEAFF
>TRBV9|TRBJ2-2|14
CASSREGPPGELFF
>TRBV7-6|TRBJ1-1|14
CASSLEAGADEAFF
>TRBV7-9|TRBJ2-5|16
CASSPFAGVLGETQYF
>TRBV5-4|TRBJ2-2|15
CASSPGSLNTGELFF
>TRBV6-5|TRBJ2-3|15
CASSTGLAGGNTQYF
>TRBV27|TRBJ2-7|14
CASSWGTGGYEQYF
>TRBV10-3|TRBJ1-1|13
CAISETLDTEAFF
>TRBV28|TRBJ1-4|15
CASRGTGGTNEKLFF
>TRBV6-1|TRBJ2-7|14
CASSSTGNSYEQYF
>TRBV29-1|TRBJ2-6|19
CSVEDWSGTGSVGANVLTF
>TRBV7-8|TRBJ2-3|18
CASSSLAGGPRGSDTQYF
>TRBV12-3/TRBV12-4|TRBJ2-1|19
CASSFLIIGLGDKGNEQFF
>TRBV15|TRBJ1-2|18
CATSRDLVGRGFNYGYTF
>TRBV6-2/TRBV6-3|TRBJ2-1|12
CASSYIRDEKFF
>TRBV6-5|TRBJ1-1|11
CASTNPPEAFF
>TRBV6-1|TRBJ2-1|15
CASSEGQGGYNEQFF
>TRBV15|TRBJ2-1|15
CATRASGGPYNKQFF
>TRBV10-1|TRBJ2-1|15
CAAITVGVSYNEQFF
>TRBV6-2/TRBV6-3|TRBJ1-1|13
CASSYAGGAEAFF
>TRBV20-1|TRBJ2-5|16
CSARDPFASGTWTQYF
>TRBV27|TRBJ1-5|13
CTSSLSAGQPQHF
>TRBV4-3|TRBJ2-1|16
CASSQDYPSGGAKQFF
>TRBV20-1|TRBJ1-2|12
CSARVGGVGYTF
>TRBV7-3|TRBJ2-3|17
CASSSGQGTTSTDTQYF
>TRBV12-3/TRBV12-4|TRBJ2-7|13
CASSPGLGGEQYF
>TRBV5-4|TRBJ2-1|11
CASSFTGLQFF
>TRBV7-2|TRBJ1-5|15
CASSLEGAVGQPQHF
>TRBV6-1|TRBJ1-6|11
CATEDNSPLHF
>TRBV7-6|TRBJ1-2|16
CASSLPLTGGDYGYTF
>TRBV9|TRBJ2-1|19
CASSATSGLAVRRRDEQFF
>TRBV7-9|TRBJ2-5|13
CASSPAGKETQYF
>TRBV7-6|TRBJ1-6|15
CASGGGGGNNSPLHF
>TRBV29-1|TRBJ2-1|14
CSVGREGPYNEQFF
>TRBV7-6|TRBJ2-1|14
CASSLARGSNEQFF
>TRBV6-1|TRBJ2-1|13
CASQGAEANEQFF
>TRBV4-2|TRBJ1-5|15
CASSRTVGSNQPQHF
>TRBV29-1|TRBJ2-5|13
CSVETRDPGTQYF
>TRBV10-3|TRBJ2-7|13
CAIRDRDSYEQYF
>TRBV7-2|TRBJ1-2|13
CASSYMAGGGYTF
>TRBV27|TRBJ2-1|14
CASSRGGAKNEQFF
>TRBV7-4|TRBJ2-5|15
CASSSNGTARQTQYF
>TRBV7-9|TRBJ2-3|14
CASSLETHTDTQYF
>TRBV18|TRBJ1-1|16
CASSPRGTDMNTEAFF
>TRBV29-1|TRBJ1-5|13
CSVRDTGNQPQHF